Following are 10 T cell receptor beta chains from one sample sequenced in a study of breast tumors, draining lymph nodes, adjacent tissues. TCRdb independently ran MiXCR on the multiplex PCR reads; one entry per CDR3 protein. The repertoire holds around 130,000 distinct CDR3 sequences, with 21% as singletons. The lymph nodes were axillary draining lymph nodes from breast cancer patients. Sample: axillary lymph node tissue. The receptors were sampled from a female donor with breast cancer. Some clones in this sample may be carry-over from other donors' samples.

The chain links TRBV6-6 to TRBJ2-3; 9 nucleotides match TRBD2. J lost 1 base, V lost 8 bases, and 16 bases had no gene match. The CDR3 length is 18 residues. Germline CDR1 reads MNHNY; CDR2 reads SVGAGI (reference sequence). The CDR3 DNA reads TGTGCCAGCGACGGGGCTAGCGGGATGGGGCGAGGCACAGATACGCAGTATTTT. Protein product: CASDGASGMGRGTDTQYF.

There are many counts of this clonotype. The V call is TRBV9, the J call TRBJ2-5; maybe TRBD1 (5 bases). The CDR3 consists of 15 residues. The germline V gene has CDR1 SGDLS and CDR2 YYNGEE. The germline V and J ends were trimmed by 0 bases and 2 bases, with 11 bases remaining between them. The CDR3 spells CASSVEVTGQETQYF. The CDR3 bases are TGTGCCAGCAGCGTAGAGGTAACAGGTCAAGAGACCCAGTACTTC.

Concerning this clonotype itself: A much larger clonotype is one base distant, so this may be a read error. The CDR3 does not end in the conserved phenylalanine or tryptophan, so this is likely a read error. The V gene is TRBV7-2, the J gene TRBJ2-1, with 10 bases that match TRBD2. The CDR3 totals 15 residues. Unmatched junction bases numbered 3, after V lost 5 bases and J lost 2 bases. The germline CDR1 and CDR2 sequences are SGHTA and FQGNSA. The CDR3 region is CASSHTSGAYNEQFS. The CDR3 DNA follows: TGTGCCAGCAGCCACACTAGCGGGGCCTACAATGAGCAGTTCTCC.

On this clonotype itself: A much bigger clone sits one base away, suggesting this may be a read error. The chain combines TRBV12-3 or TRBV12-4 with TRBJ2-1; D is undetermined. The CDR3 is made up of 14 amino acids. CDR3 loop: CASSLAGWYSEQFF. In DNA form, the CDR3 reads TGTGCCAGCAGTTTAGCGGGATGGTACAGTGAGCAGTTCTTC.

The rearrangement links TRBV19 to TRBJ1-1, with D perhaps TRBD1 (6 bases). This CDR3 region has 15 residues. Trimming cost V 5 bases and J 6 bases, with 19 bases left between them. CDR1 and CDR2 (germline): LNHDA, SQIVND (reference sequence). The CDR3 DNA is TGTGCCAGTAGTGCGTTGGACAGCCGGTCATCTGAAGCTTTCTTT. Its translation is CASSALDSRSSEAFF.

Points on this clonotype: A much larger clone lies one base from this, so it may be a read error. The chain couples TRBV6-1 to TRBJ2-3, with TRBD1 identical over 7 bases. The CDR3 loop spans 16 amino acids. CDR1 MNHNS and CDR2 SASEGT come from the germline V gene. The CDR3 DNA is TGTGCCAGCATCCCTGGTGGGGACAGATACACAGATGCGCAGTATTTT. Translated, it gives CASIPGGDRYTDAQYF.

Ten or more counts support this clonotype. The V and J genes are TRBV7-8 and TRBJ1-5; D possibly corresponds to TRBD1 (6 bases). Germline values: CDR1 SGHVS, CDR2 FQNEAQ. The CDR3 sequence is 16 residues long. The V end lost 1 base, the J end lost 1 base, and 11 bases lay between the germline ends. CDR3 DNA sequence: TGTGCCAGCAGCTTAGAGGGGGTAGTCAGCAATCAGCCCCAGCATTTT. Residues: CASSLEGVVSNQPQHF.

A note on this clonotype: This may be a read error: a much more frequent sequence differs by one nucleotide. Here the CDR3 DNA reads TGTGCCGGCAGTTACTCCCGCAGCGGGACCGGTGAGCAGTTCTTC. Amino acids: CAGSYSRSGTGEQFF. The genes are TRBV6-5 and TRBJ2-1; 7 bases align to TRBD2. Per germline, CDR1 MNHEY and CDR2 SVGAGI. The CDR3 totals 15 residues.

With regard to this clonotype: A single base separates this from a much larger clone, so it may be a read error. The J gene is TRBJ2-1, the V gene TRBV20-1; no clear D. The germline CDR1 and CDR2 sequences are DFQATT and SNEGSKA (reference sequence). This CDR3 contains 14 residues. The CDR3 is CSVRRPLGVNGQFF. The DNA of the CDR3 is TGCAGTGTAAGAAGGCCCCTAGGCGTTAATGGGCAGTTCTTC.

The table lists this clonotype with many counts. The rearrangement joins TRBV7-9 to TRBJ2-5; 11 bases agree with TRBD1. J lost 4 bases, V lost 5 bases, and 6 bases had no gene match. CDR3 size: 15 residues. Germline V gene lookup returns CDR1 SEHNR and CDR2 FQNEAQ (reference sequence). In DNA, the CDR3 is TGTGCCAGCAGCCAAGGGACAGGGGGGGGAGAGACCCAGTACTTC. Protein product: CASSQGTGGGETQYF.